This T cell receptor (beta chain) is from a study of monozygotic twins with cystic fibrosis. Study-wide results and limits: Shared CDR3 numbers were not associated with age, concordance or severity.

This clone has a handful of counts. What it binds is unknown. The V gene's germline CDR1 is ENHRY and CDR2 SYGVKD. V was shortened by 7 bases and J by 3 bases, with 18 bases between the two germline ends. The CDR3 sequence is 15 residues long. TCRdb's copy holds only in-frame clones and misses some; the assay was immunoSEQ multiplex PCR. The sample carries 30,000 to 35,000 clones, around 65% recorded once. The chain combines TRBV10-3 with TRBJ1-2, with a tentative D call TRBD1 (6 bases). This TCR came from a girl between 5 and 17 years old with cystic fibrosis. Source material: blood. CDR3: CAITDGTGSHYGYTF. The CDR3 nucleotides are TGTGCCATCACCGACGGAACAGGGTCCCACTATGGCTACACCTTC.